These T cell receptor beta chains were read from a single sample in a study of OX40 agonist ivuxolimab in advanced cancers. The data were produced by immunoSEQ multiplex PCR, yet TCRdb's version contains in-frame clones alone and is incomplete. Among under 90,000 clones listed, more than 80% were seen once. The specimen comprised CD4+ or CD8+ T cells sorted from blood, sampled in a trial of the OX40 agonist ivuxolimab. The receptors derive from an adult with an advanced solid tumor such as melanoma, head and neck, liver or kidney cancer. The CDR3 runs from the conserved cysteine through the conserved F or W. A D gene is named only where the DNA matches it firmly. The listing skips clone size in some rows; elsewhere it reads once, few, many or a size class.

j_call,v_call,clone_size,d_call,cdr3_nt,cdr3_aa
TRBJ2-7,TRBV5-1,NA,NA,TGCGCCAGCAGCTTGCACCCAACAAGGAGCTCCTACGAGCAGTACTTC,CASSLHPTRSSYEQYF
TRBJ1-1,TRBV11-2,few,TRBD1,TGTGCCAGCAGCTTAGTACAGGGGATGAACACTGAAGCTTTCTTT,CASSLVQGMNTEAFF
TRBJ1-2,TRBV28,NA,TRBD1,TGTGCCAGTAAGACAGGGGTTGTCTATGGCTACACCTTC,CASKTGVVYGYTF
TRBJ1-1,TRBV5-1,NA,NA,TGCGCCAGCAGCTTGGATTTTGGGACTACTGAAGCTTTCTTT,CASSLDFGTTEAFF
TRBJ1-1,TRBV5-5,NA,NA,TGTGCCAGCAGCTTGTATACGGGGATCCGGACTGAAGCTTTCTTT,CASSLYTGIRTEAFF
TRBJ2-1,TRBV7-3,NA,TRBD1,TGTGCCAGCAGCTTAAGTCCGGGACAGCCCTACAATGAGCAGTTCTTC,CASSLSPGQPYNEQFF
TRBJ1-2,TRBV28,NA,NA,TGTGCCAGCAGCCGATACGACAGCCTCTATGGCTACACCTTC,CASSRYDSLYGYTF
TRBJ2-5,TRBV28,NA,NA,TGTGCCAGCACCTCTCCAATGGGGCCCGGTGAGACCCAGTACTTC,CASTSPMGPGETQYF
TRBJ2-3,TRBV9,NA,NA,TGTGCCAGCAGCTGGTCAGACTCGAGGAGCACAGATACGCAGTATTTT,CASSWSDSRSTDTQYF
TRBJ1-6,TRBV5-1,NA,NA,TGCGCCAGCAGCTTGCTCCCGGGACCGGGAGATTCACCCCTCCACTTT,CASSLLPGPGDSPLHF